Included here is one T cell receptor beta chain sequence, with context. Its antigen remains unknown. This specimen comes from a study of T cell responses to AZD1222 COVID-19 vaccine. Findings and caveats of the study: Nearly half of spike-specific TCRs reportedly go after variant regions that carry no mutations. Most donors were white British, females outnumbered males, and clonal diversity was possibly underestimated. Sampled repertoires all dated from after the peak T cell response. CD4 TCRs covered the whole spike, strongest at regions 160-218 and 743-854.

Assay: immunoSEQ multiplex PCR; the TCRdb copy retains only in-frame clones and omits some. The sample gives 140,000 to 150,000 clones, roughly 90% of which show up once; 1.5% to 2% is in the top ten. The CDR3 contains 14 residues. The V segment lost 4 bases and the J segment 7 bases; nucleotides outside the gene matches: 7. CDR1 and CDR2 from the germline V gene are SGHRS and YFSETQ. The chain is built from TRBV5-1 and TRBJ1-5; TRBD1 matches 8 bases. The receptor's source is an adult in good health. Specimen: peripheral blood, collected on day 0 of AZD1222 vaccination. The CDR3 sequence: CASSLSGGEQPQHF. The CDR3 DNA sequence: TGCGCCAGCAGCCTTTCAGGGGGCGAACAGCCCCAGCATTTT.